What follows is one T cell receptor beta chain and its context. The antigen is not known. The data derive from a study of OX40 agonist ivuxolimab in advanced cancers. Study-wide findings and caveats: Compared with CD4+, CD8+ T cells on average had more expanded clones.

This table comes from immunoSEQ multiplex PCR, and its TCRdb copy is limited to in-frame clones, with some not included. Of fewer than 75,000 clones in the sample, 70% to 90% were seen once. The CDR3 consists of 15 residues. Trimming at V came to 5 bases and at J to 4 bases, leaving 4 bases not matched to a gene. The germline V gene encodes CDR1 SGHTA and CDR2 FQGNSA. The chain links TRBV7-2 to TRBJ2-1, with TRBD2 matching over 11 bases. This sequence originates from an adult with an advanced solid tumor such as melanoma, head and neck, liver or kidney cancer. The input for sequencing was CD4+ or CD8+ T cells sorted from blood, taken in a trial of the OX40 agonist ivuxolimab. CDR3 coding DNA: TGTGCCAGCAGCCAGACTAGCGGGACATACAATGAGCAGTTCTTC. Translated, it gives CASSQTSGTYNEQFF. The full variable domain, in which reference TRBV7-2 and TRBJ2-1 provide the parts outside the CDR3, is GAGVSQSPSNKVTEKGKDVELRCDPISGHTALYWYRQSLGQGLEFLIYFQGNSAPDKSGLPSDRFSAERTGGSVSTLTIQRTQQEDSAVYLCASSQTSGTYNEQFFGPGTRLTVL.